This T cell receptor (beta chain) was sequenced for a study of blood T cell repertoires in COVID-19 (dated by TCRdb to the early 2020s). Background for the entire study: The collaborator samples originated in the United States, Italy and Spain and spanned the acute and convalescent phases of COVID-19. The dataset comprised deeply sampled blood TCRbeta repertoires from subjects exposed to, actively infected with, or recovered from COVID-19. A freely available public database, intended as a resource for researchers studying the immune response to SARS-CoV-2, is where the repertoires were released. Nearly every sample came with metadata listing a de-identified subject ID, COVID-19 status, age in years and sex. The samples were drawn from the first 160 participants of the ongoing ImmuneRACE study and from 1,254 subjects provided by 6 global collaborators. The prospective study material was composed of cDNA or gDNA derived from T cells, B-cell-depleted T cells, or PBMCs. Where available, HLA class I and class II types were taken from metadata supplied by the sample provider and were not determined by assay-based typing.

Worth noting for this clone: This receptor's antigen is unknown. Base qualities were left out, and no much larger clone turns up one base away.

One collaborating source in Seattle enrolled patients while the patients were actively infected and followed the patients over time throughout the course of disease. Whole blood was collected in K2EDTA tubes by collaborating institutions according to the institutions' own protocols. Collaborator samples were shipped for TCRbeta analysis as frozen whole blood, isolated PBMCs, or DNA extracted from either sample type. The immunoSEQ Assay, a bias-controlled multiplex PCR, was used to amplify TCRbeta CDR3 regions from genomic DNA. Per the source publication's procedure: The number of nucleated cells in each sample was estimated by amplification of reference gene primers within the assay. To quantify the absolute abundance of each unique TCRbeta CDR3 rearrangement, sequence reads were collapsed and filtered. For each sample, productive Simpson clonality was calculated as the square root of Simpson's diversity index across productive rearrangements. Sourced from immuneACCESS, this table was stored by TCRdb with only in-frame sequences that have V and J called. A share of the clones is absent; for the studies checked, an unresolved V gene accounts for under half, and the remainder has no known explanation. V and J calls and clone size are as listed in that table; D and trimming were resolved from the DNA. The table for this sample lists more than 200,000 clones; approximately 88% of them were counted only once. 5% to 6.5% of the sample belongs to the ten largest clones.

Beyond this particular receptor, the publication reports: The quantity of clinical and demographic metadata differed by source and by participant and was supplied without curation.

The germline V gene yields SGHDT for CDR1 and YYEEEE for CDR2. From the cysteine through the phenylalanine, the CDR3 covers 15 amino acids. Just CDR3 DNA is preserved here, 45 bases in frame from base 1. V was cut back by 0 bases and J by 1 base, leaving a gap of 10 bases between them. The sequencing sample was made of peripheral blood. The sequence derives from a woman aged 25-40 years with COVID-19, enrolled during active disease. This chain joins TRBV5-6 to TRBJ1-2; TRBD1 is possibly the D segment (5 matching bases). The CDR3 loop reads CASSLAGTVNYGYTF. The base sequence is TGTGCCAGCAGCTTGGCCGGGACTGTTAACTATGGCTACACCTTC.